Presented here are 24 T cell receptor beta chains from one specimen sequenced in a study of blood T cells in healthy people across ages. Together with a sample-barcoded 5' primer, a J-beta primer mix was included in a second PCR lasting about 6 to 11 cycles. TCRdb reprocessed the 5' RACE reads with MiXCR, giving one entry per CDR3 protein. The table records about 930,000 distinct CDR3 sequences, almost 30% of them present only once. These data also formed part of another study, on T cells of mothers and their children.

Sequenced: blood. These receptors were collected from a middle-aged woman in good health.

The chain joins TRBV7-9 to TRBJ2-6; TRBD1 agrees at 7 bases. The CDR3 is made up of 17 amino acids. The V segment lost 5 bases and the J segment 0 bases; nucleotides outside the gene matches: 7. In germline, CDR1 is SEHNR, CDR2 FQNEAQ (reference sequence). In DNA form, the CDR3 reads TGTGCCAGCAGCAGGGGACAGTCAGACTCTGGGGCCAACGTCCTGACTTTC. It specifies CASSRGQSDSGANVLTF.

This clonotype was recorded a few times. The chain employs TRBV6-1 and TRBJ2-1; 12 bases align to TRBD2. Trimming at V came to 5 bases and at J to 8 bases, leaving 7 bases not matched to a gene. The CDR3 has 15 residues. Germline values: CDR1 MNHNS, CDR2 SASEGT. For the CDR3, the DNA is TGTGCCAGCAGTCCTAGCGGGGGGGCCGTGGATGAGCAGTTCTTC. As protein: CASSPSGGAVDEQFF.

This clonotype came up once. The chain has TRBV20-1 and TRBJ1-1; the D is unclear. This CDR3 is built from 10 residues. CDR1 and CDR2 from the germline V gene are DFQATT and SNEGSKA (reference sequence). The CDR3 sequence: CRRAKTEAFF. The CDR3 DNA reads TGCAGGCGGGCGAAAACTGAAGCTTTCTTT.

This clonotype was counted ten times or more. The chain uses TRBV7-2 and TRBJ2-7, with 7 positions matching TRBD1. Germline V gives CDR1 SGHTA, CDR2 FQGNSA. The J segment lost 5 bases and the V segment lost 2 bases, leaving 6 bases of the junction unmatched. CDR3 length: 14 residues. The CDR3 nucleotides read TGTGCCAGCAGCTTATCGCACAGGGGAGACGAGCAGTACTTC. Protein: CASSLSHRGDEQYF.

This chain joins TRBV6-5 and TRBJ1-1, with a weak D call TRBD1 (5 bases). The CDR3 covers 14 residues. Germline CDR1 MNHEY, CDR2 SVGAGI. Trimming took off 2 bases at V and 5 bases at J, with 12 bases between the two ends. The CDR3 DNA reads TGTGCCAGCAGTTACCGGGGGGGAGAGACTGAAGCTTTCTTT. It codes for CASSYRGGETEAFF.

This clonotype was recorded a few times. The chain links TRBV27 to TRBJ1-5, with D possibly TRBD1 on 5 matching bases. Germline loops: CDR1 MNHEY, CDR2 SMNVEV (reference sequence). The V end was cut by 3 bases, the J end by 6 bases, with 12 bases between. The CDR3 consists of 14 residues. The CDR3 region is CASSLAGFSQPQHF. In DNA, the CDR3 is TGTGCCAGCAGTTTGGCAGGGTTCAGTCAGCCCCAGCATTTT.

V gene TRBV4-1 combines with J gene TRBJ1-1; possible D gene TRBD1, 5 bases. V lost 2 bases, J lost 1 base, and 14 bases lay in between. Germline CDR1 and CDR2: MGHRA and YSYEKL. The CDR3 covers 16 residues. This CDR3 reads CASSQPRKGPNTEAFF. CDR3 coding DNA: TGCGCCAGCAGCCAACCGAGGAAGGGGCCGAACACTGAAGCTTTCTTT.

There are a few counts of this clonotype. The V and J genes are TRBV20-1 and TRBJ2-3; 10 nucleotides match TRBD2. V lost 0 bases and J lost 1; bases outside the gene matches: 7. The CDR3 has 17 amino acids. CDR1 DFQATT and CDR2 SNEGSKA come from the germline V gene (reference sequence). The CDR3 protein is CSARDHRLAGGTDTQYF. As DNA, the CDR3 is TGCAGTGCTAGAGATCACCGGCTAGCGGGGGGCACAGATACGCAGTATTTT.

This CDR3 reads CASRRAGQSGETQYF. As DNA, the CDR3 is TGTGCCAGCCGTCGAGCGGGGCAATCGGGAGAGACCCAGTACTTC. This rearrangement joins TRBV3-1 to TRBJ2-5; 7 nucleotides align to TRBD2. The germline CDR1 and CDR2 sequences are LGHDT and YNNKEL (reference sequence). This CDR3 contains 15 residues. The junction had 13 bases not matched to a gene; V was cut back by 8 bases and J by 4 bases.

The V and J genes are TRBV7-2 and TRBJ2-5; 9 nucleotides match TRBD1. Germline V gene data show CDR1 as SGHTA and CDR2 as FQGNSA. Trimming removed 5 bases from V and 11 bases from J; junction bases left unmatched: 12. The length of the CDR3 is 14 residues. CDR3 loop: CASSHGTGPNEQYF. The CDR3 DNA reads TGTGCCAGCAGCCACGGGACAGGGCCTAATGAGCAGTACTTC.

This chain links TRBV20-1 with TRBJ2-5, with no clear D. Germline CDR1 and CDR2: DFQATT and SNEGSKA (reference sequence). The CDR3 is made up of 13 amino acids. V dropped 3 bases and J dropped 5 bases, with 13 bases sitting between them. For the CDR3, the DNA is TGCAGTGCTAGGCTGACATCCAAGGAGACCCAGTACTTC. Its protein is CSARLTSKETQYF.

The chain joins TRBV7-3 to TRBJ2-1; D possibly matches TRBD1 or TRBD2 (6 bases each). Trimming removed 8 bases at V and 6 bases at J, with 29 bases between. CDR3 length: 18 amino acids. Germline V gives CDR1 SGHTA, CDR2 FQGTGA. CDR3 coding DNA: TGTGCCAGCTCCAACATGGCCCAAGGGACTCGCAGGGGCAATGAGCAGTTCTTC. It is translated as CASSNMAQGTRRGNEQFF.

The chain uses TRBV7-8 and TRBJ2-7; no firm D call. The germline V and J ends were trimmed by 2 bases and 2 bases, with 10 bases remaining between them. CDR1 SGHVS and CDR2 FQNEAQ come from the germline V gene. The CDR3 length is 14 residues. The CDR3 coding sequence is TGTGCCAGCAGCTTAAAAAGGGTGCCCTACGAGCAGTACTTC. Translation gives CASSLKRVPYEQYF.

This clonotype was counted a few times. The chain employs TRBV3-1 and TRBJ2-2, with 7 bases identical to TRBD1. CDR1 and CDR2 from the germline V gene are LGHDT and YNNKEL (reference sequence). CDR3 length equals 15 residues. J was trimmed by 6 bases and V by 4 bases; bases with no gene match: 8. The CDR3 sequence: CASSRKIRGSGELFF. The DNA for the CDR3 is TGTGCCAGCAGCCGCAAAATCAGGGGGTCCGGGGAGCTGTTTTTT.

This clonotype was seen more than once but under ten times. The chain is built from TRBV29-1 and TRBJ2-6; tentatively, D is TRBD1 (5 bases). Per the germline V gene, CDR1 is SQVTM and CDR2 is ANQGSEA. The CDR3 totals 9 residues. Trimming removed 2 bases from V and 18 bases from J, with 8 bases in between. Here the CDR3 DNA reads TGCAGCGTTGAACAGGGTAGGACTTTC. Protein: CSVEQGRTF.

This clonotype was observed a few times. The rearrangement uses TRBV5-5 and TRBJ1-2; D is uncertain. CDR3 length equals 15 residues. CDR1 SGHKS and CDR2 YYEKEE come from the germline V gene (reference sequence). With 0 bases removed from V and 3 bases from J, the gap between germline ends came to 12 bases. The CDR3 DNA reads TGTGCCAGCAGCTTGGAACAGTCTCCGTACTATGGCTACACCTTC. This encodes CASSLEQSPYYGYTF.

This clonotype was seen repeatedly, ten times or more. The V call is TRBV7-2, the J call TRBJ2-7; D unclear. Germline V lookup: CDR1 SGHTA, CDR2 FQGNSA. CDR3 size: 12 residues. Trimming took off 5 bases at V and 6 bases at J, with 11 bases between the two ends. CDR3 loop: CASSRSTSEQYF. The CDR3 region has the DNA TGTGCCAGCAGCCGATCTACAAGCGAGCAGTACTTC.

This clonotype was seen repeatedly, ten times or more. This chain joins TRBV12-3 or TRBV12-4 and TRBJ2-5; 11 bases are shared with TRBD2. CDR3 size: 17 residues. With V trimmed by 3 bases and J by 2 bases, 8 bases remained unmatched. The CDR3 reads CASSLASGGLTQETQYF. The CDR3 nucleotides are TGTGCCAGCAGTTTGGCTAGCGGGGGGCTCACTCAAGAGACCCAGTACTTC.

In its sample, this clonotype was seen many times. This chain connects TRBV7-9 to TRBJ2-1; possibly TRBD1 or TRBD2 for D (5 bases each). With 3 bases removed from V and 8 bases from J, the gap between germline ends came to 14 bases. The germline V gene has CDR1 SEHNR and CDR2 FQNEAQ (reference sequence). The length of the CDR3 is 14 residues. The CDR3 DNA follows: TGTGCCAGCAGCTTCGGAAGGGACCCCGATGAGCAGTTCTTC. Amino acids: CASSFGRDPDEQFF.

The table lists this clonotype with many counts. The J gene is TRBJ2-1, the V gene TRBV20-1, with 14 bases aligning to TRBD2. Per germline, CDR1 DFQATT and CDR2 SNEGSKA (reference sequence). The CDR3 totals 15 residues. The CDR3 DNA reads TGCAAGATCGGACTAGCGGGGGGCTCCTACAATGAGCAGTTCTTC. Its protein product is CKIGLAGGSYNEQFF.

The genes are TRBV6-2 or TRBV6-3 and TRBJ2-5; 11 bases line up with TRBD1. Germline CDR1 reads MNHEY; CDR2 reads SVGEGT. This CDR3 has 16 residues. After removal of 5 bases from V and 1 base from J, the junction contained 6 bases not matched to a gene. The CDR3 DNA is TGTGCCAGCAGTAGACCCGGGACAGGGGGCCAAGAGACCCAGTACTTC. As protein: CASSRPGTGGQETQYF.

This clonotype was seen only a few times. The CDR3 loop is CASSQGGNGYGYTF. The CDR3 nucleotides are TGTGCCAGCAGCCAGGGGGGTAACGGCTATGGCTACACCTTC. The chain employs TRBV3-1 and TRBJ1-2, with D maybe TRBD1 (5 bases). The germline V gene encodes CDR1 LGHDT and CDR2 YNNKEL (reference sequence). The germline V and J ends were trimmed by 3 bases and 4 bases, with 12 bases remaining between them. This CDR3 has 14 amino acids.

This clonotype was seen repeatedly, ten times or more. The CDR3 reads CASSGGGQGEQYF. CDR3 nucleotides: TGTGCCAGCAGTGGAGGGGGCCAGGGGGAGCAGTACTTC. The genes are TRBV27 and TRBJ2-7, with D possibly TRBD1 on 7 matching bases. Germline-derived CDR1 and CDR2 are MNHEY and SMNVEV (reference sequence). The CDR3 spans 13 residues. Trimming took 5 bases from V and 7 from J, leaving 15 bases between them.

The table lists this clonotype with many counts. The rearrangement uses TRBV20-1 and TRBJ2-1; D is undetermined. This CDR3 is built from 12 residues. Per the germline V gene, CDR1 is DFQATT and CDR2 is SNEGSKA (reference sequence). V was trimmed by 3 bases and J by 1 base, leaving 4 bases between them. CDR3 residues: CSARPSYNEQFF. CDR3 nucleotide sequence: TGCAGTGCTAGGCCGTCCTACAATGAGCAGTTCTTC.